A single T cell receptor (beta chain) is shown here with its context. Antigen specificity is unknown. Deletions cut 4 bases from V and 2 bases from J, with 16 bases between. The CDR3 extends over 15 amino acids. Germline CDR1 reads SGHDT; CDR2 reads YYEEEE. This sample is drawn from a study of cytomegalovirus exposure and HLA in healthy donors. Study results and caveats: Subsequent analysis found a tendency for first-cohort TCR clusters to co-occur within the 120 or so validation repertoires.

Data came from immunoSEQ multiplex PCR; TCRdb stores just in-frame clones and leaves some out. Here the sample spans roughly 300,000 clones, roughly nine tenths being singletons. The chain combines TRBV5-6 with TRBJ2-7, with D possibly matching TRBD1 (6 bases). The receptor's source is a woman aged 30 to 39 in good health and CMV-seropositive. The sequenced material came from PBMCs. CDR3 region: CASSVLETGTYEQYF. The CDR3 coding sequence is TGTGCCAGCAGCGTTCTGGAGACAGGTACCTACGAGCAGTACTTC.